The T cell receptor beta chain under discussion was sequenced for a study of blood T cell repertoires in COVID-19. As for the study in general: Whether acute or convalescent, the COVID-19 samples came from the United States, Italy and Spain.

Sequencing was performed with immunoSEQ multiplex PCR; in TCRdb, only in-frame clones are kept and a portion is missing. The table lists 200,000 or so clones, approximately 90% of them singletons. V shed 1 base and J shed 8 bases, with 19 bases lying between them. CDR3 length: 15 amino acids. In germline, CDR1 is SGHNT, CDR2 YYREEE (reference sequence). Clinical history reported by participants formed the basis on which cohorts were assigned. Sequences were obtained from PBMCs or T cells enriched from blood (not recorded which). The chain recombines TRBV5-4 with TRBJ2-7; perhaps TRBD2 as D (6 bases). This clonotype was obtained from a man aged 25-45 years who had recovered from COVID-19. This chain's CDR3 is CASSLQGGNHYKQYF. CDR3 sequence (DNA): TGTGCCAGCAGCTTGCAGGGCGGGAACCATTATAAGCAGTACTTC.